These 25 T cell receptor beta chains originate from one sample sequenced in a study of beta chain features in type 1 diabetes. Investigators reverse transcribed all isolated RNA, so they sequenced expressed TCRB transcripts. TCRdb's table, derived via immunoSEQ multiplex PCR, lists solely in-frame clones and lacks some. The sample has a few hundred thousand clones, over 13% seen once; the top ten hold 0.019%. Sequencing was performed on naive CD4+ T cells from blood. Receptors were obtained from a young woman in good health.

The CDR3 region is CASSIPGLAGEPYEQYF. DNA of the CDR3: TGTGCCAGTAGTATACCGGGACTAGCGGGAGAACCCTACGAGCAGTACTTC. The genes are TRBV19 and TRBJ2-7, with 14 bases matching TRBD2. The CDR3 extends over 17 amino acids. The V gene's germline CDR1 is LNHDA and CDR2 SQIVND (reference sequence). Germline trimming cut 2 bases from V and 2 bases from J; bases unmatched to any gene: 5.

J is TRBJ1-5 and V is TRBV18; D call uncertain. V was trimmed by 2 bases and J by 2 bases, leaving 7 bases between them. Germline V gives CDR1 KGHSH, CDR2 LQKENI. The CDR3 extends over 14 amino acids. CDR3 protein: CASSPSRGNQPQHF. The DNA for the CDR3 is TGTGCCAGCTCACCATCCCGAGGCAATCAGCCCCAGCATTTT.

V usage is TRBV4-1 and J usage is TRBJ2-3; TRBD2 agrees at 13 bases. Germline CDR1 is MGHRA and CDR2 is YSYEKL. This CDR3 region has 15 residues. Losses at the gene ends were 6 bases for V and 6 bases for J; bases not matched to a gene: 6. Here the CDR3 DNA reads TGCGCCAGCAGGCTAACTAGCGGGAGGGAGGATACGCAGTATTTT. As protein: CASRLTSGREDTQYF.

This clone was counted only a few times. The chain combines TRBV6-4 with TRBJ1-2; 9 bases match TRBD1. With 3 bases clipped from V and 5 bases from J, the junction kept 1 base outside the gene matches. Germline loops: CDR1 MRHNA, CDR2 SNTAGT. CDR3 length: 13 residues. CDR3 nucleotide sequence: TGTGCCAGCAGTGAGGACAGGGGTTATGGCTACACCTTC. Protein sequence: CASSEDRGYGYTF.

The gene calls are TRBV11-2 and TRBJ2-3; D gene uncertain. V lost 6 bases and J 0 bases, leaving 7 bases between the germline ends. There are 13 residues in the CDR3. Germline-derived CDR1 and CDR2 are SGHAT and FQNNGV. CDR3 coding DNA: TGTGCCAGCAGTAAGCCAAGCACAGATACGCAGTATTTT. Translated: CASSKPSTDTQYF.

The chain uses TRBV7-2 and TRBJ2-7, with unresolved D. Trimming removed 2 bases at V and 2 bases at J, with 10 bases between. CDR3 size: 14 residues. Germline CDR1 and CDR2: SGHTA and FQGNSA. CDR3 protein: CASSLIGPPYEQYF. The DNA of the CDR3 is TGTGCCAGCAGCTTAATCGGTCCTCCCTACGAGCAGTACTTC.

This clone was seen more than once but under ten times. This chain links TRBV29-1 with TRBJ2-7; D perhaps matches TRBD1 (5 bases). Trimming took 0 bases from V and 0 from J, leaving 12 bases between them. The CDR3 is 15 amino acids. CDR1 and CDR2 (germline): SQVTM, ANQGSEA. CDR3 nucleotide sequence: TGCAGCGTTGAAGATTCCGGCAGGGCCTCCTACGAGCAGTACTTC. Translated: CSVEDSGRASYEQYF.

The rearrangement uses TRBV29-1 and TRBJ1-2; D is uncertain. Trimming removed 4 bases from V and 5 bases from J, with 8 bases in between. The CDR3 length is 11 residues. Germline V CDR1 and CDR2: SQVTM, ANQGSEA. The CDR3 nucleotides read TGCAGCGTTGCAGACCGTTATGGCTACACCTTC. Its protein is CSVADRYGYTF.

Only a few counts were recorded for this clone. CDR3 bases: TGTGCCAGTAGTATAGTGCCCAGGCAGGGGGAGACCCAGTACTTC. It translates to CASSIVPRQGETQYF. The chain recombines TRBV19 with TRBJ2-5, with D tentatively TRBD1 (6 bases). The CDR3 extends over 15 amino acids. V lost 1 base and J lost 5, with 14 bases in between. Germline-derived CDR1 and CDR2 are LNHDA and SQIVND (reference sequence).

Written as DNA, the CDR3 is TGCAGTGCCCGGGACAATGAGCAGTTCTTC. It yields the protein CSARDNEQFF. The J gene is TRBJ2-1, the V gene TRBV20-1; D gene unclear. V was pared by 6 bases and J by 5 bases, with 5 bases between. This CDR3 has 10 amino acids. From germline, CDR1 is DFQATT and CDR2 SNEGSKA (reference sequence).

The V call is TRBV9, the J call TRBJ2-3; 7 nucleotides line up with TRBD2. Trimming cost V 2 bases and J 5 bases; bases outside gene matches: 8. The CDR3 length is 15 residues. Germline CDR1 reads SGDLS; CDR2 reads YYNGEE. As DNA, the CDR3 is TGTGCCAGCAGCGTTGGGCTAGCGGTAGGAGATACGCAGTATTTT. This codes for CASSVGLAVGDTQYF.

This clone was detected a few times. The chain couples TRBV30 to TRBJ2-7, with 10 bases matching TRBD2. V shed 8 bases, J shed 1 base, and the junction held 20 bases outside the gene matches. Germline V gives CDR1 GTSNPN, CDR2 SVGIG (reference sequence). CDR3 length: 18 amino acids. CDR3 bases: TGTGCCCCATATCTTATCCTAGCGGGAGAAAGAGAGTCCTACGAGCAGTACTTC. This translates into CAPYLILAGERESYEQYF. Full variable domain (remainder filled in from reference TRBV30 and TRBJ2-7): SQTIHQWPATLVQPVGSPLSLECTVEGTSNPNLYWYRQAAGRGLQLLFYSVGIGQISSEVPQNLSASRPQDRQFILSSKKLLLSDSGFYLCAPYLILAGERESYEQYFGPGTRLTVT.

The chain recombines TRBV2 with TRBJ2-2; possible D gene TRBD1, 6 bases. The germline gives CDR1 SNHLY, CDR2 FYNNEI. The CDR3 consists of 18 residues. Trimming cost V 0 bases and J 1 base, with 15 bases left between them. The CDR3 spells CASSEARRGRGNTGELFF. The CDR3, as DNA: TGTGCCAGCAGTGAAGCGAGGAGAGGCAGGGGGAACACCGGGGAGCTGTTTTTT.

There are a few counts of this clone. This sequence joins TRBV5-1 and TRBJ2-7; 7 bases match TRBD1. J gave up 5 bases and V 0 bases, and 2 bases lay outside the gene matches. In germline, CDR1 is SGHRS, CDR2 YFSETQ. CDR3 length equals 13 residues. Here the CDR3 reads CASSLVGGDEQYF. The DNA for the CDR3 is TGCGCCAGCAGCTTGGTAGGGGGCGACGAGCAGTACTTC.

The gene calls are TRBV29-1 and TRBJ2-1; 7 bases fit TRBD2. The CDR3 has 20 amino acids. CDR1 and CDR2 from the germline V gene are SQVTM and ANQGSEA. Trimming cost V 5 bases and J 4 bases; bases outside gene matches: 26. Written as DNA, the CDR3 is TGCAGCGTTCCCAAAGGTACTTCGGCTAGCGGACGATTCGGGTACAATGAGCAGTTCTTC. The encoded protein is CSVPKGTSASGRFGYNEQFF.

In regard to this clone: Other DNA sequences in the same sample also yield this CDR3. The chain joins TRBV7-8 to TRBJ2-6; D may be TRBD2 (5 bases). V lost 1 base to trimming and J lost 0 bases, with 7 bases between them. The CDR3 is 16 residues long. Germline assignment: CDR1 SGHVS and CDR2 FQNEAQ. The DNA for the CDR3 is TGTGCCAGCAGCTTAGTGGGGAGCTCTGGGGCCAACGTCCTGACTTTC. It yields the protein CASSLVGSSGANVLTF.

The chain links TRBV6-1 to TRBJ2-2, with D hard to call. CDR3 length: 12 amino acids. The germline CDR1 and CDR2 sequences are MNHNS and SASEGT. V dropped 3 bases and J dropped 7 bases, with 6 bases sitting between them. Here the CDR3 DNA reads TGTGCCAGCAGTGATTCTCTCGGGGAGCTGTTTTTT. This gives the protein CASSDSLGELFF.

V usage is TRBV7-2 and J usage is TRBJ1-2; 9 bases are a match to TRBD1. Per germline, CDR1 SGHTA and CDR2 FQGNSA. The V gene end was trimmed by 5 bases and the J gene end by 8 bases; junction bases not matched to a gene: 6. This CDR3 has 13 residues. The DNA for the CDR3 is TGTGCCAGCAGCCGCTCGACAGGGGGAGGCTACACCTTC. Its protein product is CASSRSTGGGYTF.

This clone appeared a few times. This chain uses TRBV4-3 with TRBJ2-1, with D possibly being TRBD2 (5 bases). Germline lookup yields CDR1 LGHNA and CDR2 YSLEER. The CDR3 totals 15 residues. The germline V and J ends were trimmed by 1 base and 7 bases, with 14 bases remaining between them. CDR3 sequence reads: CASSQGGRSGNEQFF. In DNA, the CDR3 is TGCGCCAGCAGCCAAGGAGGGCGGTCTGGGAATGAGCAGTTCTTC.

This clone appeared once. CDR3 nucleotides: TGTGCCAGCAGCCCGGGGAGGGCGGGGGAACACGAGCAGTACTTC. Translation: CASSPGRAGEHEQYF. V and J are TRBV7-2 and TRBJ2-7; 7 positions match TRBD2. J was trimmed by 5 bases and V by 5 bases; bases with no gene match: 12. The CDR3 totals 15 residues. The germline V gene encodes CDR1 SGHTA and CDR2 FQGNSA.

There are a few counts of this clone. The chain is built from TRBV21-1 and TRBJ2-7; the table's D gene call, TRBD1, was not cross checked with the DNA. TRBV21-1 is noted as a pseudogene. The CDR3 totals 15 residues. The CDR3 is CASSLTGTASYEQYF. The CDR3 coding sequence is TGTGCCAGCAGCCTTACCGGGACAGCCTCCTACGAGCAGTACTTC.

The chain's CDR3 is CAWSPYSGTGIIFF. CDR3 nucleotide sequence: TGTGCCTGGAGTCCGTACTCCGGGACAGGAATAATTTTCTTT. The rearrangement links TRBV30 to TRBJ1-1; TRBD1 aligns across 8 bases. The CDR3 sequence is 14 residues long. With V trimmed by 2 bases and J by 13 bases, 15 bases remained unmatched. Germline CDR1 GTSNPN, CDR2 SVGIG (reference sequence).

This clone was detected a few times. This chain links TRBV4-2 with TRBJ2-7; 10 bases agree with TRBD1. Germline V gives CDR1 LGHNA, CDR2 YNFKEQ. The length of the CDR3 is 15 residues. After removal of 2 bases from V and 5 bases from J, the junction contained 6 bases not matched to a gene. The CDR3 here is CASSQRGTGENEQYF. The CDR3 region has the DNA TGTGCCAGCAGCCAACGAGGGACAGGGGAAAACGAGCAGTACTTC.

The chain uses TRBV6-6 and TRBJ1-1; D unresolved. The CDR3 is made up of 13 amino acids. The germline V gene encodes CDR1 MNHNY and CDR2 SVGAGI (reference sequence). With 2 bases removed from V and 3 bases from J, the gap between germline ends came to 7 bases. For the CDR3, the DNA is TGTGCCAGCAGTTACCTACTAGACACTGAAGCTTTCTTT. Encoded protein: CASSYLLDTEAFF.

This chain connects TRBV28 to TRBJ2-3; TRBD2 agrees at 12 bases. There are 16 residues in the CDR3. V was clipped by 5 bases and J by 5 bases; unmatched bases: 8. Germline lookup yields CDR1 MDHEN and CDR2 SYDVKM. The CDR3 DNA is TGTGCCAGCAGTCACCGACTAGCGGGAGAGGTAGATACGCAGTATTTT. As protein: CASSHRLAGEVDTQYF.